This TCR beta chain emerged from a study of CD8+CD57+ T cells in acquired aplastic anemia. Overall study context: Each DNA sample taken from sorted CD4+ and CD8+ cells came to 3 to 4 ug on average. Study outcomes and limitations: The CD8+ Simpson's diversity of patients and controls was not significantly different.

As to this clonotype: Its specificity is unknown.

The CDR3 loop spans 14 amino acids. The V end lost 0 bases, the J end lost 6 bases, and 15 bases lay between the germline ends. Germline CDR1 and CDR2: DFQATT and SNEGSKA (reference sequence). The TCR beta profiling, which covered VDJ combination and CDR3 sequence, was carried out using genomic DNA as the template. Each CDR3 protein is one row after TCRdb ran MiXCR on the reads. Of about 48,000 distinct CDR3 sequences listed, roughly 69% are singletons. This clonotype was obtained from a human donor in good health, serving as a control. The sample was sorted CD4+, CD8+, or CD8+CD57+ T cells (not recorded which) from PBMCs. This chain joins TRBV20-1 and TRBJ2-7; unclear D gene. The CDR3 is CSARDLRGTGEQYF. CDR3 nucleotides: TGCAGTGCTAGAGATCTTAGAGGAACGGGCGAGCAGTACTTC.